Below are 7 T cell receptor beta chains sequenced from a single sample in a study of blood T cell repertoires in COVID-19. Method: immunoSEQ multiplex PCR; TCRdb's copy keeps in-frame clones and lacks some. The profile shows 200,000 to 300,000 clones, around nine tenths of them singletons. Sequenced material: peripheral blood. The origin of the receptors is a woman in her sixties or seventies with COVID-19, enrolled during active disease.

This clone was counted a single time. The gene calls are TRBV7-9 and TRBJ1-1; D possibly corresponds to TRBD1 (5 bases). The germline V gene encodes CDR1 SEHNR and CDR2 FQNEAQ (reference sequence). V was trimmed by 5 bases and J by 5 bases, leaving 18 bases between them. This CDR3 is 15 amino acids long. CDR3 DNA sequence: TGTGCCAGCAGCCCCACGGGGGGGAGGTGGACTGAAGCTTTCTTT. This sequence encodes CASSPTGGRWTEAFF.

The chain joins TRBV18 to TRBJ2-5, with TRBD1 matching 7 bases. Germline V lookup: CDR1 KGHSH, CDR2 LQKENI. The CDR3 spans 13 residues. V was pared by 10 bases and J by 4 bases, with 9 bases of the junction left unmatched. The DNA for the CDR3 is TGTGCCACCCGCCGGGACAGCGGAGAGACCCAGTACTTC. Translated, it gives CATRRDSGETQYF.

This chain uses TRBV10-2 with TRBJ1-1; 7 bases are shared with TRBD1. The CDR3 has 14 amino acids. V lost 8 bases to trimming and J lost 1 base; unmatched junction nucleotides: 7. The germline V gene encodes CDR1 WSHSY and CDR2 SAAADI. DNA for the CDR3: TGCGCCAGCGCTTACAGGGGACGGAACACTGAAGCTTTCTTT. Translated, it gives CASAYRGRNTEAFF.

The sample holds a few counts of this clone. The rearrangement uses TRBV11-3 and TRBJ2-1; possible D gene TRBD2, 5 bases. Trimming stripped 2 bases from V and 5 bases from J, with 10 bases between. The CDR3 is 14 residues long. Germline V gene lookup returns CDR1 SGHNT and CDR2 YENEEA. CDR3 sequence: CASSLSGGNNEQFF. The CDR3 DNA is TGTGCCAGCAGCTTATCAGGAGGAAACAATGAGCAGTTCTTC.

V gene TRBV6-5 combines with J gene TRBJ1-6, with 7 bases lining up with TRBD1. This CDR3 region has 14 residues. With 7 bases clipped from V and 4 bases from J, the junction kept 4 bases outside the gene matches. CDR1 MNHEY and CDR2 SVGAGI come from the germline V gene. In nucleotides, the CDR3 is TGTGCCAGCACCCCGGGACAGTATAATTCACCCCTCCACTTT. It translates to CASTPGQYNSPLHF.

The chain couples TRBV29-1 to TRBJ2-5, with D uncertain. The germline gives CDR1 SQVTM, CDR2 ANQGSEA. V was clipped by 2 bases and J by 5 bases, with 9 bases between them. The CDR3 has 12 residues. CDR3 DNA: TGCAGCGTTGAACAGGCCAGCGAGACCCAGTACTTC. As protein: CSVEQASETQYF.

The rearrangement links TRBV4-3 to TRBJ2-5; tentative D call: TRBD1 (6 bases). The CDR3 loop spans 15 amino acids. V was clipped by 4 bases and J by 2 bases, with 14 bases between them. Germline values: CDR1 LGHNA, CDR2 YSLEER. CDR3 residues: CASSPGQRRQETQYF. CDR3 bases: TGCGCCAGCAGCCCTGGACAGAGGCGTCAAGAGACCCAGTACTTC.